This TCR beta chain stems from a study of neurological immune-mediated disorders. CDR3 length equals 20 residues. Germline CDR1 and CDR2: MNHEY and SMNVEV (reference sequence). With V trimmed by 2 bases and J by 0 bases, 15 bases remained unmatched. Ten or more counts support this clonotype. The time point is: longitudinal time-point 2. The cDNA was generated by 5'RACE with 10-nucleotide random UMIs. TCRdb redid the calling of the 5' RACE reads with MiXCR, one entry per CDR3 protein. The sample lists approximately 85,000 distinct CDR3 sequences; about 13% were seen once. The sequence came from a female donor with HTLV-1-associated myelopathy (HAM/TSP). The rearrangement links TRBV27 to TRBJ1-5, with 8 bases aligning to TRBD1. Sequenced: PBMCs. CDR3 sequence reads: CASSLPTPLLDRDSNQPQHF. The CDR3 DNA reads TGTGCCAGCAGTTTACCCACCCCCCTACTGGACAGGGATAGCAATCAGCCCCAGCATTTT.